This T cell receptor (beta chain) was captured in a study of post-analysis software for immune sequencing data. Study-wide context: Clinical courses comprised relapsing-remitting, secondary progressive and progressive-relapsing multiple sclerosis. Study-wide points: F measure grouped same-batch samples tightly together. The normalized Chao1 diversity of multiple sclerosis patients was significantly lower than that of controls. Five or six TRBV segments, TRBV5-6, TRBV5-1 and TRBV20-1 among them, were found more frequent in patients than controls.

In germline, CDR1 is SGHKS, CDR2 YYEKEE (reference sequence). Losses at the gene ends were 0 bases for V and 0 bases for J; bases not matched to a gene: 6. The CDR3 loop spans 17 amino acids. The TCR beta cDNA libraries carried unique molecular identifiers. Once about 0.95 to 10 million T cells were used, hundreds of thousands of cDNA molecules resulted. TCRdb recomputed calls from the PCR reads with MiXCR, one row per CDR3 protein. This table holds some 500,000 distinct CDR3 sequences, less than 45% found once. Only a few counts were recorded for this clonotype. Its antigen is still unknown. Specimen: blood. The clonotype was recovered from a girl aged 10 to 17 with multiple sclerosis. The gene calls are TRBV5-5 and TRBJ2-3, with TRBD2 identical over 8 bases. CDR3 coding DNA: TGTGCCAGCAGCTTGGAACCGGGACTAGGTAGCACAGATACGCAGTATTTT. It codes for CASSLEPGLGSTDTQYF.